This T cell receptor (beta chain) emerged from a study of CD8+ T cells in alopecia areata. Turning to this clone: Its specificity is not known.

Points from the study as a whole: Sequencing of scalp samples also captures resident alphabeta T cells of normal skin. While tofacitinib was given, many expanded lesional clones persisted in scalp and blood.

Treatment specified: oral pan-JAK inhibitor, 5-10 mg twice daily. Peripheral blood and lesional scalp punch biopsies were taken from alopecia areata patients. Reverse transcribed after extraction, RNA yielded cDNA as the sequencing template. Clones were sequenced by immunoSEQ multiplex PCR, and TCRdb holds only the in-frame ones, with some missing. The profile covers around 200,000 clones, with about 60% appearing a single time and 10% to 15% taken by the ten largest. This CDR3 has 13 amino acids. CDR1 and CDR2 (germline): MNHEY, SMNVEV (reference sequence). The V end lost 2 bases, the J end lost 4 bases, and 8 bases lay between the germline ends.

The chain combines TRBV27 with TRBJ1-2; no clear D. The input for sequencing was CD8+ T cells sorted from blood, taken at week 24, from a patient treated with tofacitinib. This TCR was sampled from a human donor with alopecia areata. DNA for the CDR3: TGTGCCAGCAGTTTAAGCCTTAGCTATGGCTACACCTTC. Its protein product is CASSLSLSYGYTF.